Below are 13 T cell receptor beta chains sequenced from a single sample in a study of OX40 agonist ivuxolimab in advanced cancers. Clones were read by immunoSEQ multiplex PCR, and TCRdb kept only the in-frame ones, dropping some. The table has about 46,000 clones, over 65% seen once; the top ten hold more than 1.5%. The input for sequencing was CD4+ or CD8+ T cells sorted from blood, taken in a trial of the OX40 agonist ivuxolimab. These receptors were taken from an adult with an advanced solid tumor such as melanoma, head and neck, liver or kidney cancer.

The V call is TRBV2, the J call TRBJ2-2; D remains unclear. This CDR3 contains 15 residues. CDR1 is SNHLY and CDR2 is FYNNEI in the germline V gene. V gave up 2 bases and J gave up 0 bases, with 7 bases separating them. This CDR3 is CASSEHRANTGELFF. For the CDR3, the DNA is TGTGCCAGCAGTGAACACAGAGCGAACACCGGGGAGCTGTTTTTT.

This clone was recorded once. The chain combines TRBV19 with TRBJ2-1; 8 nucleotides match TRBD1. The V segment lost 6 bases and the J segment 5 bases; nucleotides outside the gene matches: 6. This CDR3 is 14 amino acids long. From germline, CDR1 is LNHDA and CDR2 SQIVND (reference sequence). The CDR3 is CASRPDRAHNEQFF. The CDR3 DNA reads TGTGCCAGTAGACCGGACAGGGCCCACAATGAGCAGTTCTTC.

The V call is TRBV14, the J call TRBJ2-6; D gene ambiguous. The V gene's germline CDR1 is SGHDN and CDR2 FVKESK. The CDR3 is 16 amino acids. Trimming cost V 4 bases and J 0 bases, with 10 bases left between them. CDR3 DNA: TGTGCCAGCAGCCCTAGTTTCCTCTCTGGGGCCAACGTCCTGACTTTC. Translating gives CASSPSFLSGANVLTF.

J is TRBJ1-2 and V is TRBV10-3, with 10 bases that match TRBD1. CDR1 is ENHRY, CDR2 SYGVKD, per germline. With V trimmed by 6 bases and J by 8 bases, 3 bases remained unmatched. The CDR3 has 12 residues. This CDR3 is CAISGTGDGYTF. In DNA form, the CDR3 reads TGTGCCATCAGCGGGACAGGGGACGGCTACACCTTC.

The J gene is TRBJ2-7, the V gene TRBV7-2; D might be TRBD2 (6 bases). Trimming cost V 2 bases and J 2 bases, with 25 bases left between them. CDR1 is SGHTA and CDR2 is FQGNSA in the germline V gene. There are 19 residues in the CDR3. Here the CDR3 reads CASSLPSVRNIRGTYEQYF. CDR3 DNA sequence: TGTGCCAGCAGCTTACCCTCAGTTCGCAACATCCGGGGGACCTACGAGCAGTACTTC.

The genes are TRBV7-2 and TRBJ2-4, with D possibly TRBD2 on 5 matching bases. Germline assignment: CDR1 SGHTA and CDR2 FQGNSA. CDR3 length: 16 amino acids. Trimming took off 5 bases at V and 12 bases at J, with 26 bases between the two ends. The DNA of the CDR3 is TGTGCCAGCAGCCTAAACGACGTGGTGGCCTCACGGGGTCAGTACTTC. Protein sequence: CASSLNDVVASRGQYF. The entire variable domain, with the rest obtained from reference TRBV7-2 and TRBJ2-4, is as follows: GAGVSQSPSNKVTEKGKDVELRCDPISGHTALYWYRQSLGQGLEFLIYFQGNSAPDKSGLPSDRFSAERTGGSVSTLTIQRTQQEDSAVYLCASSLNDVVASRGQYFGAGTRLSVL.

This chain uses TRBV30 with TRBJ2-3, with D uncertain. Trimming removed 0 bases from V and 6 bases from J, with 10 bases in between. This CDR3 has 13 residues. Germline V gives CDR1 GTSNPN, CDR2 SVGIG (reference sequence). In nucleotides, the CDR3 is TGTGCCTGGAGTGTACGCGGACGGGATACGCAGTATTTT. Translating gives CAWSVRGRDTQYF.

This clone was seen once. J is TRBJ1-3 and V is TRBV6-6; no firm D call. V was cut by 0 bases and J by 2 bases, with 8 bases left in between. The CDR3 is 15 amino acids. CDR1 MNHNY and CDR2 SVGAGI come from the germline V gene (reference sequence). CDR3 residues: CASSYSSGAGNTIYF. For the CDR3, the DNA is TGTGCCAGCAGTTACTCAAGTGGAGCTGGAAACACCATATATTTT.

The V gene is TRBV30, the J gene TRBJ1-6; D gene unclear. Looked up from germline, CDR1 is GTSNPN and CDR2 is SVGIG (reference sequence). Trimming removed 0 bases from V and 8 bases from J, with 11 bases in between. This CDR3 comprises 14 residues. The CDR3 region is CAWSVHVSDSPLHF. The CDR3 DNA follows: TGTGCCTGGAGTGTTCATGTCAGCGATTCACCCCTCCACTTT. The whole variable domain, filled in from reference TRBV30 and TRBJ1-6, reads SQTIHQWPATLVQPVGSPLSLECTVEGTSNPNLYWYRQAAGRGLQLLFYSVGIGQISSEVPQNLSASRPQDRQFILSSKKLLLSDSGFYLCAWSVHVSDSPLHFGNGTRLTVT.

The V and J genes are TRBV18 and TRBJ1-1, with a weak D call TRBD1 (5 bases). Between the trimmed V and J ends, which lost 6 bases and 3 bases, there was a span of 8 bases. Germline CDR1 reads KGHSH; CDR2 reads LQKENI. CDR3 length equals 12 residues. The CDR3 sequence: CASSPGHTEAFF. CDR3 DNA: TGTGCCAGCTCGCCGGGGCACACTGAAGCTTTCTTT.

The chain employs TRBV5-1 and TRBJ2-5, with 7 bases matching TRBD1. V dropped 4 bases and J dropped 2; count of bases not matched to a gene: 5. This CDR3 region has 14 residues. Germline CDR1 reads SGHRS; CDR2 reads YFSETQ. The CDR3 DNA follows: TGCGCCAGCAGCATTGGGACAGTTCAAGAGACCCAGTACTTC. This codes for CASSIGTVQETQYF. Together with reference TRBV5-1 and TRBJ2-5, the CDR3 gives the full variable domain: KAGVTQTPRYLIKTRGQQVTLSCSPISGHRSVSWYQQTPGQGLQFLFEYFSETQRNKGNFPGRFSGRQFSNSRSEMNVSTLELGDSALYLCASSIGTVQETQYFGPGTRLLVL.

The chain uses TRBV6-5 and TRBJ1-3; D uncertain. From germline, CDR1 is MNHEY and CDR2 SVGAGI. The CDR3 is 11 amino acids. The V end was cut by 7 bases, the J end by 3 bases, with 4 bases between. The CDR3 loop is CASNNGNTIYF. CDR3 DNA sequence: TGTGCCAGCAACAATGGAAACACCATATATTTT.

This clone was counted between two and nine times. The genes are TRBV7-9 and TRBJ1-5, with 8 nucleotides matching TRBD1. This CDR3 region has 14 residues. The V gene's germline CDR1 is SEHNR and CDR2 FQNEAQ (reference sequence). J gave up 6 bases and V 8 bases, and 9 bases lay outside the gene matches. CDR3 in DNA: TGTGCCAGCGCTGGACAGGGCGGGATTCAGCCCCAGCATTTT. Its protein is CASAGQGGIQPQHF.